This TCR beta chain was observed in a study of blood T cell repertoires in COVID-19. Whole-study context: Collection of acute and convalescent COVID-19 samples took place in the United States, Italy and Spain.

Original handling: The assay estimated nucleated cells by amplifying reference gene primers. The data were produced by immunoSEQ multiplex PCR, yet TCRdb's version contains in-frame clones alone and is incomplete. The DNA was the basis for D and trimming; V, J and clone size are from that table. The sample has 100,000 to 150,000 clones, around 83% seen once. V lost 6 bases, J lost 4 bases, and 12 bases lay in between. The CDR3 is 13 amino acids. Germline CDR1 reads SNHLY; CDR2 reads FYNNEI. Sample: peripheral blood. The chain combines TRBV2 with TRBJ1-2, with D possibly matching TRBD1 (6 bases). The receptor comes from a man between 60 and 70 years old with acute or convalescent COVID-19. The CDR3 DNA is TGTGCCAGCAGGAGAGGGGGTATCTATGGCTACACCTTC. Its translation is CASRRGGIYGYTF.